This T cell receptor beta chain was observed in a study of blood T cell repertoires in COVID-19. CDR3 length: 16 residues. V lost 3 bases and J lost 9; bases outside the gene matches: 9. Germline V gene sequence: CDR1 SGHTS, CDR2 YDEGEE. Here immunoSEQ multiplex PCR was the method, and the copy in TCRdb shows in-frame clones only, minus some. The table lists tens of thousands of clones, around 86% of them singletons. The sequence was collected from a human donor in a cohort sampled during active COVID-19. The donor label of this sample is uncertain. Sequencing was carried out using peripheral blood. The chain is built from TRBV5-8 and TRBJ1-6; 10 nucleotides match TRBD1. Written as DNA, the CDR3 is TGTGCCAGCAGCTCCCCGACAGGGGGCATGGGTTCACCCCTCCACTTT. It translates to CASSSPTGGMGSPLHF.